The 17 T cell receptor beta chains below all came from one sample that was sequenced in a study of neurological immune-mediated disorders. MiXCR was run by TCRdb on the 5' RACE reads, yielding one entry per CDR3 protein. Seen here are fewer than 75,000 distinct CDR3 sequences, nearly 3.5% observed once, and the top ten hold roughly 3.7%. Sequencing was carried out using PBMCs. The receptors originated from a man between 40 and 49 years old with multiple sclerosis.

This clonotype was found many times. The chain recombines TRBV12-3 or TRBV12-4 with TRBJ2-5, with 12 nucleotides matching TRBD2. This CDR3 contains 15 residues. Trimming cost V 1 base and J 5 bases; bases outside gene matches: 2. The DNA of the CDR3 is TGTGCCAGCAGTTTAGGACTAGCGGGAGAGGAGACCCAGTACTTC. Translated, it gives CASSLGLAGEETQYF.

In this sample, this clonotype turned up many times. The chain recombines TRBV12-5 with TRBJ2-2; TRBD2 matches 7 bases. J gave up 7 bases and V 7 bases, and 6 bases lay outside the gene matches. CDR3 length equals 13 residues. Germline assignment: CDR1 LGHNT and CDR2 FRNRAP. CDR3 region: CASAPGLSGELFF. The CDR3, as DNA: TGTGCTAGTGCTCCGGGACTAAGCGGGGAGCTGTTTTTT.

At least ten counts were recorded for this clonotype. The rearrangement uses TRBV20-1 and TRBJ2-1, with D possibly TRBD2 on 5 matching bases. Trimming took off 5 bases at V and 0 bases at J, with 14 bases between the two ends. The CDR3 spans 15 residues. Germline values: CDR1 DFQATT, CDR2 SNEGSKA (reference sequence). The CDR3 DNA reads TGCAGTGCTCCCCCAAGCGGAAGCTCCTACAATGAGCAGTTCTTC. Amino acid sequence: CSAPPSGSSYNEQFF.

This clonotype came up many times. The rearrangement joins TRBV10-3 to TRBJ1-6; 8 nucleotides line up with TRBD1. The germline CDR1 and CDR2 sequences are ENHRY and SYGVKD. Trimming cost V 5 bases and J 10 bases; bases outside gene matches: 13. The CDR3 loop spans 16 amino acids. The CDR3 region has the DNA TGTGCCATCAGTCTCAGGACAGGGACAGAGTCCTCACCCCTCCACTTT. It encodes CAISLRTGTESSPLHF.

This clonotype was detected ten times or more. The V call is TRBV5-1, the J call TRBJ2-1, with 8 bases fitting TRBD2. Trimming took 0 bases from V and 2 from J; bases not matched to a gene: 4. CDR1 is SGHRS, CDR2 YFSETQ, per germline. This CDR3 has 16 amino acids. As DNA, the CDR3 is TGCGCCAGCAGCTTGGTAGGTAGCGGGACCTACAATGAGCAGTTCTTC. Its translation is CASSLVGSGTYNEQFF.

This clonotype has ten or more counts. V usage is TRBV29-1 and J usage is TRBJ2-1; TRBD1 matches at 8 bases. J gave up 6 bases and V 3 bases, and 7 bases lay outside the gene matches. The CDR3 loop spans 14 amino acids. The germline gives CDR1 SQVTM, CDR2 ANQGSEA. The CDR3 DNA follows: TGCAGCGTTGAGAACCGGGACAGGTTCAATGAGCAGTTCTTC. Protein: CSVENRDRFNEQFF.

Ten or more counts support this clonotype. J is TRBJ2-1 and V is TRBV7-9, with no clear D. V was pared by 1 base and J by 6 bases, with 7 bases between. CDR1 and CDR2 from the germline V gene are SEHNR and FQNEAQ (reference sequence). The CDR3 is 13 residues long. The CDR3: CASSLGLLNEQFF. CDR3 nucleotides: TGTGCCAGCAGCTTAGGTCTCCTCAATGAGCAGTTCTTC. The full variable domain, in which reference TRBV7-9 and TRBJ2-1 provide the parts outside the CDR3, is DTGVSQNPRHKITKRGQNVTFRCDPISEHNRLYWYRQTLGQGPEFLTYFQNEAQLEKSRLLSDRFSAERPKGSFSTLEIQRTEQGDSAMYLCASSLGLLNEQFFGPGTRLTVL.

This clonotype was seen repeatedly, ten times or more. The J gene is TRBJ2-1, the V gene TRBV9; 7 positions agree with TRBD1. V shed 0 bases and J 7 bases; nucleotides not matched to a gene: 7. Germline CDR1 is SGDLS and CDR2 is YYNGEE. This CDR3 contains 15 residues. The chain's CDR3 is CASSVVGGFGNEQFF. The DNA of the CDR3 is TGTGCCAGCAGCGTAGTAGGGGGCTTCGGAAATGAGCAGTTCTTC.

This clonotype has at least ten counts. V and J are TRBV12-3 or TRBV12-4 and TRBJ2-2; D is perhaps TRBD1 or TRBD2 (5 bases each). V was cut by 3 bases and J by 4 bases, with 12 bases left in between. The CDR3 runs to 15 residues. This CDR3 is CASSFWGWGTGELFF. The CDR3, as DNA: TGTGCCAGCAGTTTCTGGGGGTGGGGCACCGGGGAGCTGTTTTTT.

This clonotype was seen at least ten times. The rearrangement joins TRBV7-2 to TRBJ2-7; D may match TRBD1 or TRBD2 (5 bases each). This CDR3 is built from 13 residues. Germline V gene sequence: CDR1 SGHTA, CDR2 FQGNSA. V lost 5 bases to trimming and J lost 0 bases, with 8 bases between them. The CDR3 protein is CASSRDLSYEQYF. CDR3 sequence (DNA): TGTGCCAGCAGCCGGGACCTCTCCTACGAGCAGTACTTC.

In its sample, this clonotype was seen many times. The chain recombines TRBV6-1 with TRBJ1-5, with D uncertain. This CDR3 comprises 15 residues. Germline values: CDR1 MNHNS, CDR2 SASEGT. The V end lost 7 bases, the J end lost 1 base, and 14 bases lay between the germline ends. CDR3 bases: TGTGCCAGCAATTCTAGAGGGATAAGCAATCAGCCCCAGCATTTT. It encodes CASNSRGISNQPQHF.

This clonotype occurred many times. The chain combines TRBV20-1 with TRBJ2-7; TRBD2 matches at 10 bases. J was trimmed by 6 bases and V by 6 bases; bases with no gene match: 11. Germline CDR1 reads DFQATT; CDR2 reads SNEGSKA (reference sequence). The CDR3 is 14 amino acids. CDR3 protein: CSAHKGSGRFEQYF. The CDR3 DNA is TGCAGTGCCCACAAGGGTAGCGGGAGGTTCGAGCAGTACTTC.

Ten or more counts support this clonotype. This chain joins TRBV12-3 or TRBV12-4 and TRBJ2-4; D is possibly TRBD1 or TRBD2 (5 bases each). V dropped 3 bases and J dropped 4 bases, with 13 bases sitting between them. There are 15 residues in the CDR3. The CDR3 protein is CASSFGGQGKNIQYF. The CDR3 DNA is TGTGCCAGCAGTTTTGGGGGTCAGGGAAAAAACATTCAGTACTTC.

This clonotype was observed at least ten times. The rearrangement uses TRBV6-1 and TRBJ1-6; 8 bases agree with TRBD1. The ends lost 4 bases at V and 7 bases at J; junction bases unmatched: 3. The CDR3 totals 14 residues. Looked up from germline, CDR1 is MNHNS and CDR2 is SASEGT. The CDR3 loop is CASSGGTGNSPLHF. CDR3 DNA sequence: TGTGCCAGCAGTGGAGGGACAGGCAATTCACCCCTCCACTTT.

This clonotype has at least ten counts. J is TRBJ2-1 and V is TRBV7-2; 9 nucleotides agree with TRBD2. CDR3 length equals 15 residues. From germline, CDR1 is SGHTA and CDR2 FQGNSA. J lost 4 bases, V lost 2 bases, and 3 bases had no gene match. The CDR3 spells CASSLSAGGYNEQFF. Written as DNA, the CDR3 is TGTGCCAGCAGCTTATCCGCGGGAGGGTACAATGAGCAGTTCTTC.

Ten or more counts support this clonotype. The J gene is TRBJ2-5, the V gene TRBV3-1, with D maybe TRBD1 (5 bases). The germline V gene has CDR1 LGHDT and CDR2 YNNKEL (reference sequence). V was pared by 4 bases and J by 5 bases, with 8 bases between. The CDR3 sequence is 12 residues long. CDR3 sequence (DNA): TGTGCCAGCAGCCCCCCAGGGGAGACCCAGTACTTC. Its protein product is CASSPPGETQYF.

This clonotype was counted a few times. Since a much larger clone is just one base distant, this may be a read error. The CDR3 nucleotides read TGTGCCAGCAGGTTTAAAGGGAAGGTGGCAGATACGCAGTATTTT. Its protein product is CASRFKGKVADTQYF. The chain joins TRBV12-3 or TRBV12-4 to TRBJ2-3; no clear D gene. Between the trimmed V and J ends, which lost 6 bases and 4 bases, there was a span of 17 bases. This CDR3 comprises 15 residues.